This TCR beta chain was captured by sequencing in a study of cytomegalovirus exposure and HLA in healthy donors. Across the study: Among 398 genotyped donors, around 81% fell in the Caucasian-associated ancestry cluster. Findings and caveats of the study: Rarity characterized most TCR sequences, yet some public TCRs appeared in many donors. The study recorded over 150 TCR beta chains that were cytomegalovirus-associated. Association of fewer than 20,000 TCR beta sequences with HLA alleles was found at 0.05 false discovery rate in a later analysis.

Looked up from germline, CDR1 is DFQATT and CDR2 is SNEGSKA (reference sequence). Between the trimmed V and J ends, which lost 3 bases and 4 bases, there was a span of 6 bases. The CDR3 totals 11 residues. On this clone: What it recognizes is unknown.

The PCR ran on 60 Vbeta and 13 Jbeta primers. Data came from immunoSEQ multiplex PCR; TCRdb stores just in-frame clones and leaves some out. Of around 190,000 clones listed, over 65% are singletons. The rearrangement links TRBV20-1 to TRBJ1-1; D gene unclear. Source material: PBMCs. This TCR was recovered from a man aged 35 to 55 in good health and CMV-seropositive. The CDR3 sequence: CSARSRTEAFF. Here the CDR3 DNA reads TGCAGTGCTAGGTCGCGCACTGAAGCTTTCTTT.